The present T cell receptor beta chain was sequenced within a study of cytomegalovirus exposure and HLA in healthy donors. Study-level findings and limits: The productive fraction for most TCR beta V segments was about 87% or about 30% in an earlier analysis. Later analysis suggested links between common viral pathogens and several top significant clusters.

In the case of this clone: What it recognizes is unknown.

This CDR3 has 16 residues. The germline gives CDR1 MNHEY, CDR2 SMNVEV (reference sequence). V shed 6 bases, J shed 7 bases, and the junction held 17 bases outside the gene matches. The PCR employed 60 Vbeta primers together with 13 Jbeta primers. TCRdb keeps only in-frame clones here, not all; method: immunoSEQ multiplex PCR. This repertoire shows under 150,000 clones, roughly four fifths found once; its top ten account for less than 3.5%. This TCR was recovered from a man in his forties or fifties in good health and CMV-seropositive. Sequenced material: PBMCs. The rearrangement uses TRBV27 and TRBJ2-7, with TRBD2 matching over 8 bases. CDR3 sequence: CASRALSREGRWEQYF. In DNA, the CDR3 is TGTGCCAGCAGAGCCCTCTCCCGGGAGGGAAGATGGGAGCAGTACTTC.